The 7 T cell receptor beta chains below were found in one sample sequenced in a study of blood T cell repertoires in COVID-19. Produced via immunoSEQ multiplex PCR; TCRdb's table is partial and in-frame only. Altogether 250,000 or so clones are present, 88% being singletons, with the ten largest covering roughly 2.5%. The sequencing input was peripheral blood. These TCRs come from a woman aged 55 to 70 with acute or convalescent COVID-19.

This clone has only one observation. CDR3 nucleotides: TGTGCTAGTGGGCCTGTCACAGGGAGCTCCTACAATGAGCAGTTCTTC. Translated: CASGPVTGSSYNEQFF. The rearrangement links TRBV12-5 to TRBJ2-1; a weak D match, TRBD1 (6 bases). CDR3 length: 16 amino acids. The germline gives CDR1 LGHNT, CDR2 FRNRAP. Trimming pared 6 bases from V and 0 bases from J, leaving 15 bases between.

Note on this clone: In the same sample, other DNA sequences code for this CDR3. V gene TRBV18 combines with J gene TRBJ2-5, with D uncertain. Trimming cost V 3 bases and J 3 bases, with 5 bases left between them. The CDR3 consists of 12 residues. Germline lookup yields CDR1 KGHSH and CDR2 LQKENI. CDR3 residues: CASSPVEETQYF. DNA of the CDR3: TGTGCCAGCTCACCCGTCGAAGAGACCCAGTACTTC.

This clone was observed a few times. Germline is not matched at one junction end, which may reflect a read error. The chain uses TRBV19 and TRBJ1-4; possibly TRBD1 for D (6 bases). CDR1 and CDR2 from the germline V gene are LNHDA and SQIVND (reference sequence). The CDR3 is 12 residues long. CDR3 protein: CASSIQGLRAVF. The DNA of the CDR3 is TGTGCCAGTAGTATACAGGGGCTCCGTGCTGTTTTT.

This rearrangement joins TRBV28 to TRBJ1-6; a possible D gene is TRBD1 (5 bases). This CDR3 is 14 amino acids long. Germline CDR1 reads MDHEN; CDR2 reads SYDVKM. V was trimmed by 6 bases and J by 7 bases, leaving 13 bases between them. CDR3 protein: CASSSGWVNSPLHF. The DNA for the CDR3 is TGTGCCAGCAGCTCAGGGTGGGTCAATTCACCCCTCCACTTT.

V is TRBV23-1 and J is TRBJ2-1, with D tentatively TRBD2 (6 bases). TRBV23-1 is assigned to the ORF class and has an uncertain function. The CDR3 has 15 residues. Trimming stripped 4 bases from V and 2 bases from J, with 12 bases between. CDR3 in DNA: TGCGCCAGCAGTCCTTGGGGGGAGGCCTACAATGAGCAGTTCTTC. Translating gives CASSPWGEAYNEQFF.

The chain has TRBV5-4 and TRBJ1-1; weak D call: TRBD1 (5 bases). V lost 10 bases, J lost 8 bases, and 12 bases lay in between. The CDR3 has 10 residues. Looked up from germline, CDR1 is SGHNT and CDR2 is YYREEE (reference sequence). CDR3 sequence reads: CAVGEGEAFF. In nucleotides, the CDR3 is TGTGCCGTCGGGGAGGGGGAAGCTTTCTTT.

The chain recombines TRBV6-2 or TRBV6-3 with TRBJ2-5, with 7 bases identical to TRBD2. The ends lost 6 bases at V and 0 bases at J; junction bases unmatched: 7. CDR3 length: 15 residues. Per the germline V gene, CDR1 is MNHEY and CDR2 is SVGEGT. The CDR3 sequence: CASSLADGYQETQYF. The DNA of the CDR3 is TGTGCCAGCAGCCTAGCGGATGGGTACCAAGAGACCCAGTACTTC.